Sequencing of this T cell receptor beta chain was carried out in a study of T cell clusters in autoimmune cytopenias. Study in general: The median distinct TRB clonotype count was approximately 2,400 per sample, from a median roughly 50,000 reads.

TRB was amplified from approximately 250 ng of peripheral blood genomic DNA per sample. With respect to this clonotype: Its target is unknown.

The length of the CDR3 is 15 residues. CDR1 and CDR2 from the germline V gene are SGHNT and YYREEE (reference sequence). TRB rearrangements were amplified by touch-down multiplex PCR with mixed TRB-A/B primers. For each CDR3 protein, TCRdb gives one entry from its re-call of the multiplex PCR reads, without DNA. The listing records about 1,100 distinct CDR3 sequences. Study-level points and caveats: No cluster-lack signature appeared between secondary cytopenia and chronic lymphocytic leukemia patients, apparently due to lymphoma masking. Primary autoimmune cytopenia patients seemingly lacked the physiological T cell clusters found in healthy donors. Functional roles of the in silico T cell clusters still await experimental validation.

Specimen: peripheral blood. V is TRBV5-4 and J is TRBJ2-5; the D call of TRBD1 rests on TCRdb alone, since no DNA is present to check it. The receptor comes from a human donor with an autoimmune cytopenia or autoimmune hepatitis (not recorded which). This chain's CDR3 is CASSQYGRLGETQYF.